The source of this T cell receptor (beta chain) is a study of PD-1 blockade in mismatch repair-deficient tumors. Turning to the study itself: Patients had approximately 12 mismatch repair-deficient cancer types, all previously treated and progressing.

The method was immunoSEQ multiplex PCR; TCRdb's version includes in-frame clones alone and lacks a portion of them. The table lists 120,000 or so clones, about nine tenths of them singletons. The TCR originated in an adult with mismatch repair-deficient cancer. This sample comprised peripheral blood, obtained 70 to 72 weeks after starting pembrolizumab.

CDR3 in DNA: TGTGCCAGCAGGGACACCACCCTTCAAGAGACCCAGTACTTC. Translated: CASRDTTLQETQYF. The gene calls are TRBV2 and TRBJ2-5; D is perhaps TRBD1 (5 bases). V lost 6 bases, J lost 2 bases, and 13 bases lay in between. The CDR3 has 14 residues. From germline, CDR1 is SNHLY and CDR2 FYNNEI.